What follows are 22 T cell receptor beta chains derived from one specimen sequenced in a study of CD8 T cells in ankylosing spondylitis (dated by TCRdb to about 2017). Beyond this particular receptor, the publication reports: A TCR beta motif of eight highly homologous amino acid variants appeared characteristic of blood from ankylosing spondylitis patients.

The protocol used for the library was 5' RACE. The instrument given in TCRdb is Illumina HiSeq 2500. Clones were called with MiXCR by TCRdb after fastp trimmed the public reads at Q25, and only in-frame beta chains were retained. For every CDR3 protein sequence, its rows merge into one entry that carries the most common genes and DNA. The sample table holds about 220,000 distinct CDR3 sequences, of which approximately 20% were seen once. The top ten clones comprise approximately 42% of the sample. Their target antigens are unknown. The material sequenced was blood, either unsorted or a sorted T cell fraction (not recorded which). The receptors were sampled from a male donor with ankylosing spondylitis.

A few counts support this clonotype. The chain is built from TRBV12-3 or TRBV12-4 and TRBJ2-7; TRBD2 agrees at 7 bases. V lost 3 bases and J lost 2; bases outside the gene matches: 10. The CDR3 sequence is 16 residues long. CDR3 bases: TGTGCCAGCAGTTTGGAGTCTAGCGGTCATGCCTACGAGCAGTACTTC. This encodes CASSLESSGHAYEQYF.

The chain combines TRBV4-1 with TRBJ1-1; a weak D match, TRBD1 (5 bases). The V gene lost 0 bases and the J gene lost 2 bases, with 10 bases spanning the gap. Germline V gene data show CDR1 as MGHRA and CDR2 as YSYEKL. The CDR3 is 15 residues long. The CDR3 sequence: CASSQDPGGNTEAFF. In nucleotides, the CDR3 is TGCGCCAGCAGCCAAGATCCGGGGGGTAACACTGAAGCTTTCTTT.

This sequence joins TRBV6-1 and TRBJ1-2; D remains unclear. The CDR3 sequence is 14 residues long. CDR1 and CDR2 from the germline V gene are MNHNS and SASEGT. V gave up 6 bases and J gave up 2 bases, with 13 bases separating them. CDR3 DNA: TGTGCCAGCAGCCGGGTCCAGCCCAACTATGGCTACACCTTC. This translates into CASSRVQPNYGYTF.

This clonotype has more than one count but fewer than ten. The chain carries TRBV4-1 and TRBJ2-7; TRBD2 matches 13 bases. The CDR3 is 16 amino acids. Germline V gene sequence: CDR1 MGHRA, CDR2 YSYEKL. J lost 2 bases, V lost 1 base, and 2 bases had no gene match. This CDR3 reads CASSQGTSGGPYEQYF. The CDR3 coding sequence is TGCGCCAGCAGCCAAGGGACTAGCGGGGGTCCCTACGAGCAGTACTTC.

In this sample, this clonotype turned up a few times. The rearrangement links TRBV20-1 to TRBJ2-1; TRBD2 agrees at 12 bases. This CDR3 contains 19 residues. CDR1 and CDR2 (germline): DFQATT, SNEGSKA (reference sequence). J lost 0 bases, V lost 6 bases, and 15 bases had no gene match. CDR3 residues: CSAEPPGLAGPTSYNEQFF. CDR3 DNA sequence: TGCAGTGCAGAGCCTCCGGGACTAGCGGGTCCCACCTCCTACAATGAGCAGTTCTTC.

The J gene is TRBJ2-1, the V gene TRBV12-3 or TRBV12-4; D is possibly TRBD1 (5 bases). Deletions cut 4 bases from V and 4 bases from J, with 41 bases between. The CDR3 is 24 residues long. In DNA, the CDR3 is TGTGCCAGCAGTTACAGTTACGGCAGCCCAACAGGTTTCACACTTGATAAAGAATACAATGAGCAGTTCTTC. Protein sequence: CASSYSYGSPTGFTLDKEYNEQFF.

This chain uses TRBV7-9 with TRBJ2-3; TRBD1 might be the D (5 bases). This CDR3 has 12 amino acids. Germline CDR1 SEHNR, CDR2 FQNEAQ (reference sequence). Trimming removed 3 bases at V and 8 bases at J, with 9 bases between. In DNA form, the CDR3 reads TGTGCCAGCAGCTTGATGCAGGGTACGCAGTATTTT. Its translation is CASSLMQGTQYF. The full variable domain, its missing parts supplied by reference TRBV7-9 and TRBJ2-3, is DTGVSQNPRHKITKRGQNVTFRCDPISEHNRLYWYRQTLGQGPEFLTYFQNEAQLEKSRLLSDRFSAERPKGSFSTLEIQRTEQGDSAMYLCASSLMQGTQYFGPGTRLTVL.

Notes on this clonotype: In this CDR3 the conserved last residue, phenylalanine or tryptophan, is missing, so a read error is likely. The chain combines TRBV27 with TRBJ1-2, with 7 bases aligning to TRBD1. This CDR3 region has 15 residues. Losses at the gene ends were 3 bases for V and 5 bases for J; bases not matched to a gene: 9. Germline V gives CDR1 MNHEY, CDR2 SMNVEV (reference sequence). The CDR3 reads CASSFKGGAGYGYTY. The DNA for the CDR3 is TGTGCCAGCAGTTTCAAAGGGGGCGCTGGTTATGGCTACACCTAC.

This clonotype was seen a handful of times. The V call is TRBV6-5, the J call TRBJ2-1; tentative D call: TRBD1 (6 bases). Germline V gene data show CDR1 as MNHEY and CDR2 as SVGAGI. Trimming shortened V by 2 bases and J by 5 bases, and 13 bases separated the two germline ends. CDR3 length equals 15 residues. CDR3 DNA sequence: TGTGCCAGCAGTTACACCGGGACAAGGAACAATGAGCAGTTCTTC. This translates into CASSYTGTRNNEQFF.

The sample holds a few counts of this clonotype. The V call is TRBV4-3, the J call TRBJ1-1; tentative D call: TRBD1 (5 bases). Trimming took off 0 bases at V and 0 bases at J, with 8 bases between the two ends. The CDR3 is made up of 15 amino acids. The germline gives CDR1 LGHNA, CDR2 YSLEER. The CDR3 DNA reads TGCGCCAGCAGCCAAGAGCAGGGAATGAACACTGAAGCTTTCTTT. Translating gives CASSQEQGMNTEAFF.

The rearrangement links TRBV6-5 to TRBJ2-3; 9 bases agree with TRBD1. This CDR3 has 14 amino acids. Trimming removed 6 bases from V and 4 bases from J; junction bases left unmatched: 5. The germline V gene has CDR1 MNHEY and CDR2 SVGAGI. CDR3 residues: CASSTRQGADTQYF. CDR3 nucleotides: TGTGCCAGCAGCACTCGACAGGGGGCAGATACGCAGTATTTT.

The chain recombines TRBV20-1 with TRBJ1-1, with TRBD1 as a possible D gene (6 bases). Looked up from germline, CDR1 is DFQATT and CDR2 is SNEGSKA (reference sequence). With 6 bases removed from V and 0 bases from J, the gap between germline ends came to 17 bases. CDR3 length: 15 residues. CDR3 bases: TGCAGTGCCAAGGGGGGCTACCTCATGAACACTGAAGCTTTCTTT. It codes for CSAKGGYLMNTEAFF.

V and J are TRBV7-9 and TRBJ2-7; TRBD2 agrees at 9 bases. Per germline, CDR1 SEHNR and CDR2 FQNEAQ (reference sequence). V was clipped by 5 bases and J by 4 bases; unmatched bases: 9. CDR3 length: 15 amino acids. The CDR3, as DNA: TGTGCCAGCAGCGCAGTGAATAGCGGGGGTTACGAGCAGTACTTC. It translates to CASSAVNSGGYEQYF.

The rearrangement uses TRBV12-3 or TRBV12-4 and TRBJ1-1; D perhaps matches TRBD1 (5 bases). Trimming removed 6 bases at V and 5 bases at J, with 10 bases between. CDR3 length: 12 amino acids. DNA of the CDR3: TGTGCCAGCAGCCTAGGGGAAACTGAAGCTTTCTTT. Translation gives CASSLGETEAFF.

This chain joins TRBV9 and TRBJ1-2, with D possibly TRBD1 on 5 matching bases. V was cut by 3 bases and J by 8 bases, with 17 bases left in between. The CDR3 has 14 residues. Germline V gene lookup returns CDR1 SGDLS and CDR2 YYNGEE. CDR3: CASSELQGGGGYTF. CDR3 sequence (DNA): TGTGCCAGCAGCGAACTCCAGGGAGGTGGAGGCTACACCTTC.

The chain links TRBV12-3 or TRBV12-4 to TRBJ2-1, with 10 nucleotides matching TRBD2. The CDR3 is 16 residues long. With 5 bases clipped from V and 9 bases from J, the junction kept 13 bases outside the gene matches. The CDR3 coding sequence is TGTGCCAGCAGTCCCCCTAGCGGGAGAGAACAATTTGAGCAGTTCTTC. Translating it yields CASSPPSGREQFEQFF.

This clonotype has only a few counts. The rearrangement links TRBV4-1 to TRBJ1-1; D might be TRBD1 (5 bases). Deletions cut 4 bases from V and 0 bases from J, with 9 bases between. The germline CDR1 and CDR2 sequences are MGHRA and YSYEKL. The CDR3 runs 14 residues. The CDR3 region has the DNA TGCGCCAGCAGCCGACAGCTAGTGAACACTGAAGCTTTCTTT. It specifies CASSRQLVNTEAFF.

This clonotype occurred a few times. V gene TRBV15 combines with J gene TRBJ1-2, with a possible D match to TRBD1 (5 bases). This CDR3 is 16 amino acids long. CDR1 and CDR2 from the germline V gene are LNHNV and YYDKDF (reference sequence). V lost 3 bases and J lost 2, with 16 bases in between. CDR3 sequence: CATSSHLGASNYGYTF. The CDR3 DNA is TGTGCCACCAGCAGTCACCTAGGGGCATCAAACTATGGCTACACCTTC.

This chain joins TRBV7-2 and TRBJ2-7; 12 nucleotides match TRBD2. The V gene end was trimmed by 4 bases and the J gene end by 4 bases; junction bases not matched to a gene: 5. The CDR3 has 15 residues. Germline CDR1 is SGHTA and CDR2 is FQGNSA. The CDR3, as DNA: TGTGCCAGCAGCTCTAGCGGGAGGGTGGAGTACGAGCAGTACTTC. It yields the protein CASSSSGRVEYEQYF.

V usage is TRBV11-2 and J usage is TRBJ1-4; D not resolved. This CDR3 has 14 amino acids. V lost 1 base to trimming and J lost 8 bases, with 11 bases between them. Germline V gene lookup returns CDR1 SGHAT and CDR2 FQNNGV. DNA of the CDR3: TGTGCCAGCAGCTTAGCCAGGTTAGGAGAAAAACTGTTTTTT. Translation gives CASSLARLGEKLFF.

This clonotype was observed a few times. The chain uses TRBV12-3 or TRBV12-4 and TRBJ2-1; tentatively, D is TRBD2 (5 bases). CDR3 size: 16 residues. Between the trimmed V and J ends, which lost 3 bases and 0 bases, there was a span of 12 bases. The CDR3 region is CASSFEGARSYNEQFF. Written as DNA, the CDR3 is TGTGCCAGCAGTTTTGAGGGCGCCCGCTCCTACAATGAGCAGTTCTTC.

This CDR3 is CASSLVLAGELFF. As DNA, the CDR3 is TGTGCCAGCAGCTTAGTACTAGCTGGGGAGCTGTTTTTT. The chain is built from TRBV7-6 and TRBJ2-2; TRBD2 might be the D (6 bases). V was cut by 1 base and J by 8 bases, with 8 bases left in between. The CDR3 is 13 residues long. Germline lookup yields CDR1 SGHVS and CDR2 FNYEAQ.